What follows are 8 T cell receptor beta chains derived from one specimen sequenced in a study of blood T cells in healthy people across ages. A second PCR, run for about 7 to 11 cycles, used a sample-barcoded 5' primer plus a J-beta primer mix. Each CDR3 protein gets one entry after TCRdb re-called the 5' RACE reads with MiXCR. The data hold around 1,000,000 distinct CDR3 sequences, with approximately 25% observed a single time. The same sample was also used in a study of T cells of mothers and their children.

Input material: blood. The receptors here all came from a girl aged 2 to 9 in good health.

The V and J genes are TRBV28 and TRBJ2-7; the D call may be TRBD1 or TRBD2 (5 bases each). V was shortened by 6 bases and J by 3 bases, with 18 bases between the two germline ends. Germline CDR1 and CDR2: MDHEN and SYDVKM. CDR3 length equals 15 residues. The CDR3 reads CASSLHRTSNYEQYF. The CDR3 region has the DNA TGTGCCAGCAGCCTCCACAGGACTTCAAACTACGAGCAGTACTTC.

The chain combines TRBV29-1 with TRBJ2-3, with TRBD2 matching 7 bases. CDR1 and CDR2 (germline): SQVTM, ANQGSEA. The ends lost 7 bases at V and 3 bases at J; junction bases unmatched: 13. The CDR3 contains 15 residues. The CDR3 protein is CSAVPAGEGTDTQYF. DNA for the CDR3: TGCAGCGCCGTACCCGCGGGAGAAGGAACAGATACGCAGTATTTT.

This chain joins TRBV7-9 and TRBJ2-5; D is unclear. With the DNA end fitting TRBJ2-1 better, the J assignment may be wrong. CDR1 is SEHNR, CDR2 FQNEAQ, per germline (reference sequence). The CDR3 has 14 residues. DNA of the CDR3: TGTGCCAGCAGCTTACTTCCCCCCCGGGATGAGCAGTTCTTC. It yields the protein CASSLLPPRDEQFF.

This clonotype was seen a handful of times. The CDR3 sequence: CSVETENRVRDTDTQYF. The CDR3 DNA is TGCAGCGTTGAAACTGAGAACCGGGTCCGTGACACAGATACGCAGTATTTT. The chain recombines TRBV29-1 with TRBJ2-3, with D uncertain. With 2 bases removed from V and 2 bases from J, the gap between germline ends came to 20 bases. This CDR3 is built from 17 residues. Per the germline V gene, CDR1 is SQVTM and CDR2 is ANQGSEA.

This clonotype was seen once. CDR3 loop: CSVRDREDRDNSPLHF. In DNA, the CDR3 is TGCAGCGTCCGGGACAGGGAAGATAGGGATAATTCACCCCTCCACTTT. This chain links TRBV29-1 with TRBJ1-6; 9 bases map to TRBD1. With V trimmed by 6 bases and J by 5 bases, 11 bases remained unmatched. This CDR3 spans 16 amino acids. From germline, CDR1 is SQVTM and CDR2 ANQGSEA. The full variable domain, in which reference TRBV29-1 and TRBJ1-6 provide the parts outside the CDR3, is SAVISQKPSRDICQRGTSLTIQCQVDSQVTMMFWYRQQPGQSLTLIATANQGSEATYESGFVIDKFPISRPNLTFSTLTVSNMSPEDSSIYLCSVRDREDRDNSPLHFGNGTRLTVT.

The chain combines TRBV3-1 with TRBJ1-3; D uncertain. The CDR3 length is 14 residues. The V and J ends lost 3 bases and 0 bases respectively, with 6 bases between them. Germline V gives CDR1 LGHDT, CDR2 YNNKEL (reference sequence). The CDR3 DNA sequence: TGTGCCAGCAGCCACGTGACCTCTGGAAACACCATATATTTT. Translating gives CASSHVTSGNTIYF.

This clonotype was counted a few times. The CDR3 DNA is TGCAGCGTTGTGGCAGGCAACACTGAAGCTTTCTTT. This codes for CSVVAGNTEAFF. The V gene is TRBV29-1, the J gene TRBJ1-1; D gene unclear. Germline V CDR1 and CDR2: SQVTM, ANQGSEA. CDR3 length: 12 amino acids. Trimming left V 4 bases short and J 2 bases short, with 8 bases between.

The chain links TRBV7-2 to TRBJ1-2; 10 nucleotides align to TRBD1. The CDR3 totals 11 residues. Trimming removed 11 bases from V and 5 bases from J; junction bases left unmatched: 2. The germline V gene encodes CDR1 SGHTA and CDR2 FQGNSA. CDR3 DNA: TGTGCCCAGGGACAGGGGTATGGCTACACCTTC. As protein: CAQGQGYGYTF.